This TCR beta chain derives from a study of blood T cells in healthy people across ages. The CDR3 totals 15 residues. Germline V lookup: CDR1 SGHRS, CDR2 YFSETQ. Trimming left V 0 bases short and J 10 bases short, with 19 bases between. It was with a sample-barcoded 5' primer and a J-beta primer mix that a second PCR of about 7 to 12 cycles was run. TCRdb re-analysed the 5' RACE reads in MiXCR, keeping a single row per CDR3 protein. The profile covers roughly 2 million distinct CDR3 sequences, with roughly 50% appearing a single time and more than 2% taken by the ten largest. Per sample, extraction of total RNA gave at least 5 micrograms in every case. This clonotype showed up just once.

The V call is TRBV5-1, the J call TRBJ1-2, with no clear D. This receptor was taken from a woman aged 40 to 55 in good health. The sample consisted of blood. The DNA for the CDR3 is TGCGCCAGCAGCTTGGAGGTGGGCACTCTAGAAACCTACACCTTC. Amino acid sequence: CASSLEVGTLETYTF.